What follows are 21 T cell receptor beta chains derived from one specimen sequenced in a study of T cell responses to AZD1222 COVID-19 vaccine. Clones were sequenced by immunoSEQ multiplex PCR, and TCRdb holds only the in-frame ones, with some missing. Among 140,000 or so clones, 80% to 95% were seen once, and the ten largest hold over 4%. The sample was peripheral blood, taken 28 days after the second AZD1222 dose. These receptors were taken from an adult who received the AZD1222 COVID-19 vaccine.

This sequence joins TRBV7-2 and TRBJ2-2; D gene uncertain. Germline assignment: CDR1 SGHTA and CDR2 FQGNSA. V lost 2 bases to trimming and J lost 0 bases, with 10 bases between them. The CDR3 is made up of 16 amino acids. The CDR3 DNA follows: TGTGCCAGCAGCTTAAACCGACTGGCGAACACCGGGGAGCTGTTTTTT. Protein sequence: CASSLNRLANTGELFF.

The V call is TRBV27, the J call TRBJ2-7; D might be TRBD2 (6 bases). In germline, CDR1 is MNHEY, CDR2 SMNVEV (reference sequence). V was trimmed by 5 bases and J by 4 bases, leaving 18 bases between them. The CDR3 extends over 15 amino acids. CDR3 amino acids: CASSQFPGLPYEQYF. The CDR3 nucleotides are TGTGCCAGCAGTCAGTTCCCGGGACTCCCGTACGAGCAGTACTTC.

V usage is TRBV2 and J usage is TRBJ2-7; 12 bases are a match to TRBD2. V lost 10 bases and J lost 2; bases outside the gene matches: 3. The length of the CDR3 is 13 residues. Germline CDR1 reads SNHLY; CDR2 reads FYNNEI. The CDR3 region is CATSSGRAYEQYF. CDR3 DNA: TGTGCCACTTCTAGCGGGAGGGCCTACGAGCAGTACTTC.

The chain recombines TRBV5-1 with TRBJ1-2; TRBD1 matches at 9 bases. Germline CDR1 is SGHRS and CDR2 is YFSETQ. CDR3 length equals 15 residues. J was trimmed by 2 bases and V by 4 bases; bases with no gene match: 6. The CDR3 DNA reads as TGCGCCAGCAGCGAAGACAGGGGGTCGAACTATGGCTACACCTTC. Its translation is CASSEDRGSNYGYTF.

This clone was picked up one time. This chain joins TRBV4-3 and TRBJ1-6; D uncertain. Trimming took 2 bases from V and 7 from J, leaving 9 bases between them. CDR1 and CDR2 from the germline V gene are LGHNA and YSLEER. This CDR3 spans 14 amino acids. Here the CDR3 DNA reads TGCGCCAGCAGCCAATCACTCTGGAATTCACCCCTCCACTTT. Translation gives CASSQSLWNSPLHF.

This rearrangement joins TRBV7-9 to TRBJ2-3, with a possible D match to TRBD2 (6 bases). There are 16 residues in the CDR3. Germline values: CDR1 SEHNR, CDR2 FQNEAQ (reference sequence). V lost 5 bases and J 5 bases, leaving 20 bases between the germline ends. The CDR3 nucleotides are TGTGCCAGCAGCCCACGAGATAGCGGAGGAGGAGATACGCAGTATTTT. Its protein is CASSPRDSGGGDTQYF.

The chain combines TRBV9 with TRBJ2-7; 9 nucleotides align to TRBD2. With 0 bases clipped from V and 9 bases from J, the junction kept 4 bases outside the gene matches. The CDR3 runs 13 residues. CDR1 is SGDLS, CDR2 YYNGEE, per germline. CDR3 sequence reads: CASSVAASGTQYF. The CDR3 nucleotides are TGTGCCAGCAGCGTAGCGGCTAGCGGGACGCAGTACTTC.

The chain joins TRBV20-1 to TRBJ2-5; 9 bases line up with TRBD2. Germline trimming cut 3 bases from V and 0 bases from J; bases unmatched to any gene: 11. Germline V gives CDR1 DFQATT, CDR2 SNEGSKA (reference sequence). The CDR3 is 17 amino acids. CDR3: CSASPGPGLADQETQYF. The CDR3, as DNA: TGCAGTGCTAGTCCCGGACCGGGACTAGCAGACCAAGAGACCCAGTACTTC.

This clone came up a few times. V usage is TRBV6-5 and J usage is TRBJ2-5; TRBD1 aligns across 7 bases. The ends lost 5 bases at V and 5 bases at J; junction bases unmatched: 5. Germline CDR1 is MNHEY and CDR2 is SVGAGI. The CDR3 loop spans 13 amino acids. The CDR3 region is CASSLSQGETQYF. As DNA, the CDR3 is TGTGCCAGCAGTCTCTCACAGGGGGAGACCCAGTACTTC.

Notes on this clone: The same CDR3 can be traced to other DNA sequences in this sample. The V call is TRBV9, the J call TRBJ2-2, with D uncertain. The CDR3 loop spans 15 amino acids. The V gene lost 0 bases and the J gene lost 0 bases, with 6 bases spanning the gap. Germline V gene data show CDR1 as SGDLS and CDR2 as YYNGEE. CDR3 region: CASSVGGSNTGELFF. The CDR3 region has the DNA TGTGCCAGCAGCGTAGGCGGTTCGAACACCGGGGAGCTGTTTTTT.

This rearrangement joins TRBV7-2 to TRBJ1-5; D is perhaps TRBD1 (5 bases). Germline-derived CDR1 and CDR2 are SGHTA and FQGNSA. The CDR3 has 14 residues. The germline V and J ends were trimmed by 5 bases and 3 bases, with 11 bases remaining between them. CDR3 region: CASSPGGFNQPQHF. CDR3 DNA sequence: TGTGCCAGCAGCCCCGGGGGGTTCAATCAGCCCCAGCATTTT.

V usage is TRBV7-8 and J usage is TRBJ1-5; D is uncertain. The germline gives CDR1 SGHVS, CDR2 FQNEAQ. The CDR3 consists of 13 residues. The ends were cut back, 5 bases at V and 6 bases at J, with 11 bases in the middle. The CDR3 nucleotides read TGTGCCAGCAGCCGGGCGGGGATTCAGCCCCAGCATTTT. Protein: CASSRAGIQPQHF. Supplemented by reference TRBV7-8 and TRBJ1-5, the full variable domain reads GAGVSQSPRYKVAKRGQDVALRCDPISGHVSLFWYQQALGQGPEFLTYFQNEAQLDKSGLPSDRFFAERPEGSVSTLKIQRTQQEDSAVYLCASSRAGIQPQHFGDGTRLSIL.

J is TRBJ1-4 and V is TRBV7-8; D may be TRBD1 (5 bases). Trimming removed 3 bases at V and 3 bases at J, with 11 bases between. Per the germline V gene, CDR1 is SGHVS and CDR2 is FQNEAQ. This CDR3 has 15 amino acids. The CDR3: CASSFRGRSNEKLFF. CDR3 bases: TGTGCCAGCAGCTTTAGGGGTCGATCTAATGAAAAACTGTTTTTT.

The chain joins TRBV2 to TRBJ1-3; tentatively, D is TRBD1 (6 bases). V was clipped by 6 bases and J by 0 bases, with 9 bases between them. CDR1 is SNHLY, CDR2 FYNNEI, per germline. The CDR3 has 14 residues. CDR3 residues: CASRARGSGNTIYF. As DNA, the CDR3 is TGTGCCAGCAGGGCCAGGGGCTCTGGAAACACCATATATTTT.

The gene calls are TRBV6-2 or TRBV6-3 and TRBJ2-7; D gene uncertain. The CDR3 runs 13 residues. V was shortened by 2 bases and J by 0 bases, with 5 bases between the two germline ends. Looked up from germline, CDR1 is MNHEY and CDR2 is SVGEGT. The CDR3 bases are TGTGCCAGCAGTTACGCGATCTCCTACGAGCAGTACTTC. This gives the protein CASSYAISYEQYF.

The chain is built from TRBV6-1 and TRBJ2-5; 10 positions agree with TRBD2. The CDR3 is 15 amino acids. CDR1 is MNHNS, CDR2 SASEGT, per germline. The V gene end was trimmed by 3 bases and the J gene end by 6 bases; junction bases not matched to a gene: 7. The CDR3 coding sequence is TGTGCCAGCAGTGATTTAGCGGGGGGCGGCCAGACCCAGTACTTC. Protein product: CASSDLAGGGQTQYF.

The chain uses TRBV21-1 and TRBJ2-7; the table gives TRBD1 as D, unverified against the DNA. TRBV21-1 is termed a pseudogene. The CDR3 contains 14 residues. In DNA, the CDR3 is TGTGCCATTAACCGGGACAGGGCCTGGTACGAGCAGTACTTC. Amino acid sequence: CAINRDRAWYEQYF.

The V gene is TRBV5-1, the J gene TRBJ2-2; 7 bases line up with TRBD1. The length of the CDR3 is 15 residues. Trimming cost V 4 bases and J 3 bases; bases outside gene matches: 6. CDR1 is SGHRS, CDR2 YFSETQ, per germline. The CDR3 is CASSPYTGDTGELFF. CDR3 coding DNA: TGCGCCAGCAGCCCCTACACAGGGGACACCGGGGAGCTGTTTTTT.

Concerning this clone itself: Other DNA sequences within the sample encode an identical CDR3. The genes are TRBV6-2 or TRBV6-3 and TRBJ1-1; possibly TRBD1 for D (5 bases). The CDR3 is 14 amino acids. Germline V gene lookup returns CDR1 MNHEY and CDR2 SVGEGT. The V end was cut by 4 bases, the J end by 1 base, with 10 bases between. The CDR3 DNA is TGTGCCAGCAGTTGGGGCAGCCCGAACACTGAAGCTTTCTTT. Its protein product is CASSWGSPNTEAFF.

Here the CDR3 DNA reads TGCGCCAGCAGGCTATCCCTAGGACAAGAGACCCAGTACTTC. As protein: CASRLSLGQETQYF. The chain employs TRBV5-1 and TRBJ2-5; D remains unclear. The CDR3 totals 14 residues. The V gene lost 5 bases and the J gene lost 2 bases, with 13 bases spanning the gap. Germline assignment: CDR1 SGHRS and CDR2 YFSETQ.

The chain has TRBV9 and TRBJ1-4, with no clear D. Trimming shortened V by 2 bases and J by 5 bases, and 7 bases separated the two germline ends. The CDR3 contains 13 residues. The V gene's germline CDR1 is SGDLS and CDR2 YYNGEE. The CDR3 DNA is TGTGCCAGCAGCGTGGACGGGAATGAAAAACTGTTTTTT. It encodes CASSVDGNEKLFF.